Listed below are T cell receptor beta chains from one sample, sequenced in a study of cytomegalovirus exposure and HLA in healthy donors. TCRdb's table, derived via immunoSEQ multiplex PCR, lists solely in-frame clones and lacks some. The sample has 150,000 to 200,000 clones, approximately 86% seen once. The specimen was PBMCs. The receptors originated from a man aged 25-40 years in good health and CMV-seropositive. Both conserved end residues are trimmed from each CDR3. D genes are given only for firm matches.

d_call | j_call | v_call | cdr3_aa
. | TRBJ1-5 | TRBV14 | ASSRDSNQPQH
. | TRBJ2-3 | TRBV20-1 | SASPGPNLY
. | TRBJ1-5 | TRBV29-1 | SASEGLSNQPQH
. | TRBJ2-7 | TRBV2 | ASSTRLYEQY
. | TRBJ2-7 | TRBV29-1 | SVEGLDLFPYEQY
. | TRBJ2-5 | TRBV7-3 | ASSSRTGDQETQY
. | TRBJ1-2 | TRBV10-2 | ASSVTDNYGYT
. | TRBJ2-1 | TRBV29-1 | SVSVGGRDEQF
. | TRBJ1-1 | TRBV11-2 | ASSLVGNTEAF
. | TRBJ1-4 | TRBV11-3 | ASSFGALNEKLF
TRBD1 | TRBJ2-3 | TRBV6-5 | ASLDRGHQDTQY
. | TRBJ2-2 | TRBV7-6 | ASSDNPNTGELF
. | TRBJ2-3 | TRBV5-4 | ASSLAAGPSTDTQY
. | TRBJ2-3 | TRBV27 | ASSLFGTLSTDTQY
. | TRBJ2-5 | TRBV5-1 | ASTELGRGETQY
TRBD1 | TRBJ2-7 | TRBV9 | ASSVGTGGGEQY
. | TRBJ1-4 | TRBV13 | ASSRAVSGDEKLF
TRBD1 | TRBJ1-1 | TRBV6-5 | ASSQGQGNTEAF
. | TRBJ1-1 | TRBV29-1 | SVLGPDAF
. | TRBJ1-2 | TRBV19 | ASRIGGDGYGYT
TRBD2 | TRBJ2-3 | TRBV29-1 | SVEVGLAGDRDTQY
TRBD2 | TRBJ2-5 | TRBV28 | ASSPGTTPGTQY
. | TRBJ1-6 | TRBV6-1 | ASSLQGNNSPLH
. | TRBJ2-7 | TRBV6-5 | ASRHGGGGRYEQY
. | TRBJ1-5 | TRBV10-1 | ATQPQH
. | TRBJ1-1 | TRBV2 | ASIALNTEAF